The clone carrying this T cell receptor beta chain was recorded many times. The data were taken from a study of T cells after yellow fever vaccination. Study-wide results and caveats: Among sorted memory subsets on day 0, almost all vaccine-responding clonotypes fell below detection. Clonotypes found in both CD4 and CD8 compartments made up a small share. In post-booster samples, most primary-vaccination clones reappeared (just under 98% CD4, 75% to 90% CD8).

Germline lookup yields CDR1 SNHLY and CDR2 FYNNEI. V lost 7 bases and J lost 1, with 11 bases in between. This CDR3 has 15 amino acids. TCRdb re-derived calls from the 5' RACE reads in MiXCR, one entry per CDR3 protein. Among about 22,000 distinct CDR3 sequences listed, less than 5.5% were seen once. This TCR came from a man aged 18 to 30 who received the YFV17D yellow fever vaccine. Source: PBMCs, either bulk or a sorted T-cell subset (CD4+, CD8+, memory, or dextramer-sorted; not recorded which), taken approximately 47 days after the first yellow fever vaccination. J is TRBJ2-6 and V is TRBV2; D is ambiguous. In DNA form, the CDR3 reads TGTGCCAGCAACAGTGATGCATCTGGGGCCAACGTCCTGACTTTC. Translation gives CASNSDASGANVLTF.